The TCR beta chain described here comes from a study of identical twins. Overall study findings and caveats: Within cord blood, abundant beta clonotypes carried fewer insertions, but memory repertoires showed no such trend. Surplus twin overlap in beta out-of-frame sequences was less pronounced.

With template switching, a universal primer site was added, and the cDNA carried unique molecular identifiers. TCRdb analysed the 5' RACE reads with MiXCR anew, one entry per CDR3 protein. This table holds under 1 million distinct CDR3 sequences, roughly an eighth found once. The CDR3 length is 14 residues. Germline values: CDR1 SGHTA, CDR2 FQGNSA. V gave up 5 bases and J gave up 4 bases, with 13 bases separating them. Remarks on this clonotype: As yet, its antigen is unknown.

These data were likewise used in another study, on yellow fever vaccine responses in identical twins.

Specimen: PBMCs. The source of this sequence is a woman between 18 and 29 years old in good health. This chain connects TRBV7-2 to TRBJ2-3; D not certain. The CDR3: CASSLGRLSDTQYF. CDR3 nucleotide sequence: TGTGCCAGCAGCCTAGGGCGGTTGTCAGATACGCAGTATTTT.